The present T cell receptor beta chain was sequenced within a study of blood T cell repertoires in COVID-19. Study summary: Spain, Italy and the United States supplied samples that represented acute and convalescent COVID-19. PBMCs, B-cell-depleted T cells, or T cells provided the cDNA or gDNA that made up the material.

In the original workflow: Nucleated cell counts were estimated from reference gene primer amplification. The repertoire was sequenced with immunoSEQ multiplex PCR; TCRdb's copy has only in-frame clones and lacks some. V, J and clone size derive from that table, while D and trimming were established from the DNA sequence. This sample has around 300,000 clones, with approximately 83% found just once. V was clipped by 5 bases and J by 0 bases, with 17 bases between them. The germline V gene has CDR1 SGHTA and CDR2 FQGNSA. CDR3 length: 16 amino acids. The sequence derives from a woman aged 30 to 39 who had recovered from COVID-19. The V and J genes are TRBV7-2 and TRBJ2-7, with a tentative D call TRBD2 (6 bases). Sequencing was carried out using peripheral blood. CDR3: CASSLRGGMSSYEQYF. The CDR3 nucleotides read TGTGCCAGCAGCCTAAGGGGCGGGATGAGCTCCTACGAGCAGTACTTC.